The rows below give T cell receptor beta chains drawn from one sample of a study of T cell repertoires in cytomegalovirus infection. TCRdb re-derived calls from the reads in MiXCR, one entry per CDR3 protein. This sample yields roughly 200,000 distinct CDR3 sequences, of which about a tenth are seen a single time; around 4.4% belongs to the top ten. The material sequenced was PBMCs. These receptors were taken from a human donor in good health (CMV status not recorded). Some clones in this sample may be carry-over from other donors' samples. The CDR3 runs from the conserved cysteine through the conserved F or W.

14	TRBV12-3/TRBV12-4	TRBJ1-5	CASSFLGEDQPQHF
12	TRBV29-1	TRBJ2-1	CSVRTGGNEQFF
14	TRBV6-2/TRBV6-3	TRBJ2-5	CASSPSGPQETQYF
15	TRBV5-6	TRBJ2-1	CASSSGLSPNNEQFF
14	TRBV7-2	TRBJ2-7	CASSLGFAGVEQYF
12	TRBV11-2	TRBJ2-1	CASSPGGDHQFF
14	TRBV10-3	TRBJ1-5	CAISESNRDQPQHF
12	TRBV28	TRBJ1-2	CASVGTDYGYTF
12	TRBV28	TRBJ1-2	CASSLYGYGYTF
16	TRBV30	TRBJ2-2	CAWSSLAGGNTGELFF
13	TRBV12-3/TRBV12-4	TRBJ1-1	CASSRGGKTEAFF
12	TRBV24-1	TRBJ2-1	CATGPDYNEQFF
15	TRBV7-2	TRBJ2-4	CASSWSRGDYNIQYF